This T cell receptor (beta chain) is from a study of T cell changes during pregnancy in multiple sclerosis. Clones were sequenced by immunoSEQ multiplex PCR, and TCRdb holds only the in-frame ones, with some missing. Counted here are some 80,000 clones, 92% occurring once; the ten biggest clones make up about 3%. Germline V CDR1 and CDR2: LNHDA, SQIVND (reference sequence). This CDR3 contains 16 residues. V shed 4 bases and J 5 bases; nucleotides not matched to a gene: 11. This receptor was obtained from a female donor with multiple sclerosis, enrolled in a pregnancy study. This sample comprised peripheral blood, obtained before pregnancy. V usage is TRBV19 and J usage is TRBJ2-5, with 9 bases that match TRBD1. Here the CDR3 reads CASSKLGQGYTETQYF. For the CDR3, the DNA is TGTGCCAGTAGTAAATTAGGACAGGGGTATACGGAGACCCAGTACTTC. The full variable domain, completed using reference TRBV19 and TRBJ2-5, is DGGITQSPKYLFRKEGQNVTLSCEQNLNHDAMYWYRQDPGQGLRLIYYSQIVNDFQKGDIAEGYSVSREKKESFPLTVTSAQKNPTAFYLCASSKLGQGYTETQYFGPGTRLLVL.